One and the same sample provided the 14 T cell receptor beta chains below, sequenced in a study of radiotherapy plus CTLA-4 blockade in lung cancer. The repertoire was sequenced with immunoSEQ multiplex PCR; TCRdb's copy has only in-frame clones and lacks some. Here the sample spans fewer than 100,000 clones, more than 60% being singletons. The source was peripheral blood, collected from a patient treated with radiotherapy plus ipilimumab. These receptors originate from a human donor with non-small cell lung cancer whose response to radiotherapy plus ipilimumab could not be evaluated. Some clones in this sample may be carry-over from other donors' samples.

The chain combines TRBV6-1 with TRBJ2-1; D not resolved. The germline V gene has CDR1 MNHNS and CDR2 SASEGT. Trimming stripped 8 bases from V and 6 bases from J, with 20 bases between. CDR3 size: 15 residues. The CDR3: CASVPRVLAINEQFF. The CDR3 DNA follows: TGTGCCAGCGTTCCCCGGGTCCTCGCAATCAATGAGCAGTTCTTC.

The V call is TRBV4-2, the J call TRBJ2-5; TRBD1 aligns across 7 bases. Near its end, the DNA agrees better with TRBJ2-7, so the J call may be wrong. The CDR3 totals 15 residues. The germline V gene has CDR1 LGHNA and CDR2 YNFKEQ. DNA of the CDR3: TGTGCCAGCAGCCCCCTCCGGGACAGTCACTACGAGCAGTACTTC. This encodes CASSPLRDSHYEQYF.

The CDR3 region has the DNA TGTGCCAGCAGCTCCAATCCAGGCTACCTCGGAAACACCATATATTTT. The encoded protein is CASSSNPGYLGNTIYF. This rearrangement joins TRBV5-6 to TRBJ1-3; D unresolved. The germline CDR1 and CDR2 sequences are SGHDT and YYEEEE. This CDR3 spans 16 amino acids. Trimming left V 3 bases short and J 4 bases short, with 17 bases between.

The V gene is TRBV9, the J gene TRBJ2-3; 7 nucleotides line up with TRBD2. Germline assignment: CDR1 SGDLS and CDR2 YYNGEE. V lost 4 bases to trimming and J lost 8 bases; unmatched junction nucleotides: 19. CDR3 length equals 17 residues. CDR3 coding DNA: TGTGCCAGCAGCCCCTCCCTACTAGCGACCCAGGGAGGTACGCAGTATTTT. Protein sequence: CASSPSLLATQGGTQYF.

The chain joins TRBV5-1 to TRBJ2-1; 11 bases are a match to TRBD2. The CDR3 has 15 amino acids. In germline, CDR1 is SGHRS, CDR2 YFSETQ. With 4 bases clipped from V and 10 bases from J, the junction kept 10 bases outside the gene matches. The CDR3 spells CASSLTSGGRDEQFF. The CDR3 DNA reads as TGCGCCAGCAGCCTCACTAGCGGGGGCCGGGACGAGCAGTTCTTC. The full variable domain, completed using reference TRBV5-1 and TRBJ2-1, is KAGVTQTPRYLIKTRGQQVTLSCSPISGHRSVSWYQQTPGQGLQFLFEYFSETQRNKGNFPGRFSGRQFSNSRSEMNVSTLELGDSALYLCASSLTSGGRDEQFFGPGTRLTVL.

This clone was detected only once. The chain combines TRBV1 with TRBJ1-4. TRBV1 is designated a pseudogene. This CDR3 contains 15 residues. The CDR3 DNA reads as TGCACCAGCAGCCAAATGGACTCAACTAATGAAAAACTGTTTTTT. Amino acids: CTSSQMDSTNEKLFF.

The CDR3 protein is CASSIIQRGSPLHF. CDR3 bases: TGTGCCAGTAGTATTATCCAGAGAGGTTCACCCCTCCACTTT. This chain joins TRBV19 and TRBJ1-6, with no clear D. Deletions cut 3 bases from V and 9 bases from J, with 12 bases between. Germline CDR1 LNHDA, CDR2 SQIVND (reference sequence). The length of the CDR3 is 14 residues.

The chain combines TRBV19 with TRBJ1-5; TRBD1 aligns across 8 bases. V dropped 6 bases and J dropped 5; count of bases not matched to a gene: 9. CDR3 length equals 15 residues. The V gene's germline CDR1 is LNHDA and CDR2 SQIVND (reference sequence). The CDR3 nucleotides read TGTGCCAGTAGCAACGGACAGGGTAGGGATCAGCCCCAGCATTTT. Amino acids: CASSNGQGRDQPQHF.

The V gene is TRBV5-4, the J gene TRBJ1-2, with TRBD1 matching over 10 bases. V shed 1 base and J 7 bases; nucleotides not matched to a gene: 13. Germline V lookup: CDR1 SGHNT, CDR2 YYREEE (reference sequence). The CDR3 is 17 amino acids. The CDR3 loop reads CASSLQGQGSLPGGYTF. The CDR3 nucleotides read TGTGCCAGCAGCTTGCAGGGACAGGGGTCTCTCCCGGGTGGCTACACCTTC.

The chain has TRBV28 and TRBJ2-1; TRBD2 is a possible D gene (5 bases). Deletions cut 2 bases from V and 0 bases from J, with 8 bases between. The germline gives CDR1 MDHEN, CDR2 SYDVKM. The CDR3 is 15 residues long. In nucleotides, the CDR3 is TGTGCCAGCAGTTTACCGGGGAACTCCTACAATGAGCAGTTCTTC. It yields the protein CASSLPGNSYNEQFF.

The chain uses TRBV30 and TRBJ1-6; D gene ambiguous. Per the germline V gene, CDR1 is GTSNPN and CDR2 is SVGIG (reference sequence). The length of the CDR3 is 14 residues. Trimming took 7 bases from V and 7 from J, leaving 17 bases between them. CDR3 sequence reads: CASGGLGVNSPLHF. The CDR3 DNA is TGTGCCTCTGGCGGGCTCGGGGTGAATTCACCCCTCCACTTT.

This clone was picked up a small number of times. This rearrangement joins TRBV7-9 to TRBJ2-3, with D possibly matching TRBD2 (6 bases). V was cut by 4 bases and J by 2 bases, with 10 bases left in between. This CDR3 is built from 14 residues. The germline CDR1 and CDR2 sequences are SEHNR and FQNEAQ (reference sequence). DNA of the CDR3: TGTGCCAGCAGCTCCGGGGGTACCACAGATACGCAGTATTTT. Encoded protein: CASSSGGTTDTQYF.

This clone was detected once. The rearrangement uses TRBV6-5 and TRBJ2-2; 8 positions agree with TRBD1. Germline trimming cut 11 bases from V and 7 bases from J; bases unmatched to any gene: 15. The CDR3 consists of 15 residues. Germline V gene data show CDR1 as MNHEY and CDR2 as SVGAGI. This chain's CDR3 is CAAKWGQEFGGELFF. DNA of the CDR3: TGTGCCGCCAAATGGGGACAGGAGTTTGGCGGGGAGCTGTTTTTT.

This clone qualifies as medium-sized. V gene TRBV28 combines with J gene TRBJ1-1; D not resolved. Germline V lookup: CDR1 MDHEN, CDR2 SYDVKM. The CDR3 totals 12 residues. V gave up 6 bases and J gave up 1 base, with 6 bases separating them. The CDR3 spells CASSRQNTEAFF. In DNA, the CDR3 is TGTGCCAGCAGCAGACAGAACACTGAAGCTTTCTTT.